The entry that follows covers one T cell receptor beta chain sequence. As yet, its antigen is unknown. Germline CDR1 SGHVS, CDR2 FNYEAQ. The CDR3 is 13 residues long. Trimming stripped 2 bases from V and 3 bases from J, with 7 bases between. This sample was included in a study of chemoradiotherapy in HPV16-positive cancers. Findings and caveats of the study: Non-HPV-specific T cells did not expand in tumors during treatment, whereas candidate HPV-specific clones and E7-related motifs did. Better recurrence-free survival went with HPV-responsive T-cell expansion in HPV16-positive patients.

TCRdb's copy holds only in-frame clones and misses some; the assay was immunoSEQ multiplex PCR. Among about 12,000 clones listed, around 71% were seen once. Repeated repertoire sampling spanned the course of chemoradiotherapy. This sequence originates from a human donor with HPV-associated anogenital cancer. The gene calls are TRBV7-6 and TRBJ1-1; D remains unclear. Sampling was conducted from a patient who underwent chemoradiotherapy. This CDR3 is CASSLLQDTEAFF. Here the CDR3 DNA reads TGTGCCAGCAGCTTATTACAAGACACTGAAGCTTTCTTT.